These T cell receptor beta chains were read from a single sample in a study of blood T cell repertoires in COVID-19. Sequencing was performed with immunoSEQ multiplex PCR; in TCRdb, only in-frame clones are kept and a portion is missing. The data contain approximately 110,000 clones, 69% of them singletons. The source material was peripheral blood. These TCRs come from a man older than 75 with acute or convalescent COVID-19. The CDR3 runs from the conserved cysteine through the conserved F or W. D genes are given only for firm matches. The size of a clone is reported for some rows only, either as once, few or many, or as a class for expanded clones.

d_call clone_size j_call v_call cdr3_aa cdr3_nt
TRBD2 . TRBJ2-1 TRBV5-6 CASSLKTSGYNEQFF TGTGCCAGCAGCTTAAAGACTAGCGGTTACAATGAGCAGTTCTTC
TRBD1 . TRBJ2-7 TRBV7-8 CASSPLTGGSYEQYF TGTGCCAGCAGCCCATTGACAGGGGGCTCCTACGAGCAGTACTTC
TRBD2 . TRBJ2-1 TRBV6-5 CASTASGSNEQFF TGTGCCAGCACGGCTAGCGGGAGCAATGAGCAGTTCTTC
. . TRBJ2-1 TRBV27 CASSLSVGQGLYEQFF TGTGCCAGCAGTTTATCGGTTGGTCAGGGATTATATGAGCAGTTCTTC
. . TRBJ2-2 TRBV2 CASQQVPGELFF TGTGCCAGCCAACAAGTCCCCGGGGAGCTGTTTTTT
TRBD1 . TRBJ2-1 TRBV7-6 CASSLQGARAVGFF TGTGCCAGCAGCTTACAGGGGGCGCGGGCAGTGGGGTTCTTC
. few TRBJ1-1 TRBV6-5 CASSYFSGDLGEAFF TGTGCCAGCAGTTACTTTTCAGGGGACCTCGGTGAAGCTTTCTTT
. . TRBJ2-7 TRBV28 CASAAAPYEQYF TGTGCCAGCGCGGCGGCTCCCTACGAGCAGTACTTC
. few TRBJ1-4 TRBV21-1 CASSPLTGGEKLFF TGTGCCAGCAGCCCCCTGACAGGCGGGGAAAAACTGTTTTTT
. few TRBJ1-2 TRBV6-5 CASGQQWVNYGYTF TGTGCCAGCGGGCAACAGTGGGTTAACTATGGCTACACCTTC
. . TRBJ2-7 TRBV5-1 CASSWTDRFLHF TGCGCCAGCAGCTGGACTGACAGGTTTCTGCACTTC
. . TRBJ2-1 TRBV7-2 CASSPRGNNEQFF TGTGCCAGCAGCCCCCGAGGAAACAATGAGCAGTTCTTC
TRBD2 . TRBJ2-7 TRBV6-2/TRBV6-3 CASSPILLAGGRPQQYF TGTGCCAGCAGCCCTATCCTTTTAGCGGGAGGCCGTCCTCAGCAGTACTTC
. once TRBJ1-6 TRBV5-1 CASSLADGTPLHF TGCGCCAGCAGCTTAGCTGACGGGACACCCCTCCACTTT
TRBD1 . TRBJ1-5 TRBV6-2/TRBV6-3 CASSWTGNQPQHF TGTGCCAGCAGTTGGACAGGGAATCAGCCCCAGCATTTT
. few TRBJ2-3 TRBV5-1 CASSFSGISTDTQYF TGCGCCAGCAGCTTTAGCGGAATTAGCACAGATACGCAGTATTTT
. . TRBJ2-7 TRBV9 CASSPQGSPHEQYF TGTGCCAGCAGCCCACAGGGATCTCCCCACGAGCAGTACTTC
. . TRBJ2-7 TRBV2 CASSEGLSYEQYF TGTGCCAGCAGCGAGGGACTCTCCTACGAGCAGTACTTC
TRBD2 few TRBJ2-7 TRBV24-1 CATSDPGGGSSYEQYF TGTGCCACCAGTGACCCCGGTGGCGGGAGCTCCTACGAGCAGTACTTC
. . TRBJ2-7 TRBV7-3 CASSPNRGAGPYEQYF TGTGCCAGCAGCCCAAATCGGGGGGCCGGTCCCTACGAGCAGTACTTC
TRBD1 . TRBJ1-5 TRBV30 CAWERGQGDQPQHF TGTGCCTGGGAACGGGGACAGGGGGATCAGCCCCAGCATTTT
TRBD1 . TRBJ1-5 TRBV18 CASSPRDRDQPQHF TGTGCCAGCTCACCACGGGACAGGGATCAGCCCCAGCATTTT
TRBD1 . TRBJ2-1 TRBV4-3 CASSQDHQGAYNEQFF TGCGCCAGCAGCCAAGATCACCAGGGGGCCTACAATGAGCAGTTCTTC
. . TRBJ2-2 TRBV5-1 CASSLDTGTSNTGELFF TGCGCCAGCAGCTTGGACACGGGGACTTCGAACACCGGGGAGCTGTTTTTT